These T cell receptor beta chains were read from a single sample in a study of blood T cell repertoires in COVID-19. The method was immunoSEQ multiplex PCR; TCRdb's version includes in-frame clones alone and lacks a portion of them. The sample carries approximately 110,000 clones, less than 90% recorded once. Sequencing was done on a sample of peripheral blood. The source is an older woman with acute or convalescent COVID-19. CDR3s include the opening cysteine and the closing phenylalanine or tryptophan.

>TRBV19|TRBJ1-5|16
CASSITRTAGNQPQHF
>TRBV3-1/TRBV3-2|TRBJ1-5|14
CASSTGGSSQPQHF
>TRBV4-1|TRBJ2-5|15
CASSQEPGNQETQYF
>TRBV18|TRBJ2-5|13
CASSRGYQETQYF
>TRBV10-3|TRBJ2-1|16
CAISGTSGRAGPEQFF
>TRBV3-1/TRBV3-2|TRBJ1-1|13
CASSQDSGTEAFF
>TRBV30|TRBJ1-2|14
CAWSWRNSNYGYTF
>TRBV9|TRBJ1-2|15
CASTGRQGPIYGYTF
>TRBV6-6|TRBJ1-2|16
CASSPRRVVRNYGYTF
>TRBV27|TRBJ2-1|17
CASSLSGTLYSYNEQFF
>TRBV6-5|TRBJ1-1|12
CASRTGNTEAFF
>TRBV11-2|TRBJ1-1|14
CASSFRGTGEQAFF
>TRBV5-1|TRBJ1-5|14
CASSPSGVNQPQHF
>TRBV10-3|TRBJ1-2|14
CAISDGTENYGYTF
>TRBV29-1|TRBJ2-3|14
CSVVAGGPTDTQYF
>TRBV7-9|TRBJ2-1|13
CASSLLIANEQFF
>TRBV21-1|TRBJ2-2|17
CASSKVRGTGYAGELFF